The T cell receptor beta chain described here comes from a study of blood T cell repertoires in COVID-19 (dated by TCRdb to the early 2020s). For the wider study: Samples from collaborators originated in the United States, Italy and Spain and spanned both the acute and convalescent phases of COVID-19. The material from the prospective study consisted of cDNA or gDNA derived from T cells, B-cell-depleted T cells, or PBMCs. Deeply sampled blood TCRbeta repertoires from subjects exposed to, actively infected with, or recovered from COVID-19 were included in the dataset. The repertoires were released in a freely available public database meant as a resource for research on the immune response to SARS-CoV-2. Samples were obtained from the ongoing ImmuneRACE study (first 160 participants) and from over 1,000 subjects provided by 6 global collaborators. Nearly every sample came with metadata listing a de-identified subject ID, COVID-19 status, age in years and sex. Where available, HLA class I and class II types were obtained from metadata supplied by the sample provider rather than from assay-based typing. General findings and caveats noted by the study authors: The amount of clinical and demographic metadata varied by source and participant and was provided uncurated.

With regard to this clone: Its antigen target is currently unknown. No clone much larger than this one lies a single base away; base qualities are absent.

TCRbeta CDR3 regions were amplified from genomic DNA using the immunoSEQ Assay, a bias-controlled multiplex PCR. On the study's bioinformatics: Nucleated cell counts per sample were estimated from amplification of reference gene primers within the assay. To quantify the absolute abundance of each unique TCRbeta CDR3 rearrangement, sequence reads were collapsed and filtered. For each sample, productive Simpson clonality was calculated by taking the square root of Simpson's diversity index across productive rearrangements. Drawn from immuneACCESS, this table holds only the in-frame rearrangements with V and J called that TCRdb kept. Clones are partly lost; checked studies trace under half to an unresolved V gene and leave the rest unexplained. For V, J and clone size, that table is used; D and trimming come from the DNA. In all, the sample holds around 140,000 clones, and around 89% of those were seen once. The ten largest make up roughly 3.9% of the sample.

In Seattle, one collaborating source enrolled patients while the infection was active and tracked those patients longitudinally over the course of disease. The collaborating institutions used their own protocols to collect whole blood in K2EDTA tubes. For TCRbeta analysis, collaborators shipped samples as frozen whole blood, isolated PBMCs, or DNA extracted from either of those sample types. The CDR3 contains 13 residues, cysteine and phenylalanine counted. The only DNA kept is the CDR3, 39 bases in frame from the first base. Relative to germline, V is 7 bases shorter and J is 4 bases shorter, with 13 bases between their ends.

This receptor was identified in a man between 60 and 70 years old with COVID-19, enrolled during active disease. This chain is built from TRBV12-3 or TRBV12-4 and TRBJ1-2, with the D gene uncertain. The sequencing input was peripheral blood. The sequenced DNA: TGTGCCAGCAAAGTCGGGTCCTCCTATGGCTACACCTTC. This gives the protein CASKVGSSYGYTF.